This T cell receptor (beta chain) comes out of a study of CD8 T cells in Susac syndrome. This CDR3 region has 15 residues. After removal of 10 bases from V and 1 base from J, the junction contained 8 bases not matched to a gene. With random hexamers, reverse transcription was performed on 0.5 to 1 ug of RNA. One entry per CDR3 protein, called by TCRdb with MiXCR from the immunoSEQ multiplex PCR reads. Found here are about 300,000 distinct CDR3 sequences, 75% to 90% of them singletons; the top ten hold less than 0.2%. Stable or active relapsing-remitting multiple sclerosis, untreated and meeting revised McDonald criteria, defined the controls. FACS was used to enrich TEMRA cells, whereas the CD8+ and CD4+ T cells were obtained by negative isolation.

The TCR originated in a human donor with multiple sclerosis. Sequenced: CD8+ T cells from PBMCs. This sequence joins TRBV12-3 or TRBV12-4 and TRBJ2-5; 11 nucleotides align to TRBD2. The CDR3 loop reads CATQRLAGSQETQYF. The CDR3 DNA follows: TGTGCCACCCAGAGACTAGCGGGGTCCCAAGAGACCCAGTACTTC.